Each of the 6 T cell receptor beta chains below was sequenced from the same sample in a study of T cells in Graves' hyperthyroidism and ophthalmopathy. From RNA transcripts, TCR beta CDR3 regions were amplified. Researchers ran a first-round RT-PCR on the TCR CDR3 using the HTBI primer set. From the multiplex PCR reads, TCRdb called clonotypes with MiXCR, one entry per CDR3 protein. This repertoire shows almost 600,000 distinct CDR3 sequences, roughly 46% found once; its top ten account for about 7.8%. Sequenced material: peripheral blood or thyroid tissue (not recorded which). The receptor set was obtained from a woman aged 18-29 years with Graves' hyperthyroidism.

This clonotype was counted at least ten times. The rearrangement uses TRBV12-5 and TRBJ2-7, with TRBD2 matching over 7 bases. This CDR3 has 13 amino acids. Germline CDR1 is LGHNT and CDR2 is FRNRAP. The junction had 4 bases not matched to a gene; V was cut back by 4 bases and J by 4 bases. The CDR3 spells CASGYRREYEQYF. The CDR3 region has the DNA TGTGCTAGTGGTTACCGGCGGGAGTACGAGCAGTACTTC.

The sample holds many counts of this clonotype. The chain combines TRBV19 with TRBJ1-5; 8 bases are shared with TRBD1. This CDR3 has 16 residues. The junction had 8 bases not matched to a gene; V was cut back by 3 bases and J by 4 bases. Looked up from germline, CDR1 is LNHDA and CDR2 is SQIVND (reference sequence). In DNA, the CDR3 is TGTGCCAGTAGTATCGAGGGGACAGGAGTTAATCAGCCCCAGCATTTT. It translates to CASSIEGTGVNQPQHF.

This clonotype was seen at least ten times. The V call is TRBV20-1, the J call TRBJ2-3; 10 nucleotides align to TRBD1. Germline V lookup: CDR1 DFQATT, CDR2 SNEGSKA (reference sequence). The CDR3 has 13 amino acids. The junction had 3 bases not matched to a gene; V was cut back by 5 bases and J by 4 bases. The CDR3 DNA sequence: TGCAGTGCTCCTGGACAGGGGGCAGATACGCAGTATTTT. Protein: CSAPGQGADTQYF.

Many counts were recorded for this clonotype. This rearrangement joins TRBV9 to TRBJ2-7, with D tentatively TRBD2 (5 bases). In germline, CDR1 is SGDLS, CDR2 YYNGEE. Trimming removed 0 bases from V and 3 bases from J, with 10 bases in between. CDR3 length: 14 residues. Here the CDR3 reads CASSVGRADYEQYF. In nucleotides, the CDR3 is TGTGCCAGCAGCGTAGGGCGGGCAGACTACGAGCAGTACTTC.

This CDR3 is CATGARTAGSEQYF. For the CDR3, the DNA is TGTGCCACCGGCGCCCGAACTGCGGGAAGCGAGCAGTACTTC. The chain uses TRBV2 and TRBJ2-7, with D perhaps TRBD2 (6 bases). The V gene's germline CDR1 is SNHLY and CDR2 FYNNEI. CDR3 length: 14 residues. Deletions cut 10 bases from V and 6 bases from J, with 22 bases between.

Turning to this clonotype: A clone one base away is much larger, so this may be a read error. Because the CDR3 is missing its conserved closing phenylalanine or tryptophan, this is likely a read error. The chain carries TRBV5-5 and TRBJ1-1; 7 bases are a match to TRBD1. Germline V lookup: CDR1 SGHKS, CDR2 YYEKEE (reference sequence). The V gene end was trimmed by 2 bases and the J gene end by 7 bases; junction bases not matched to a gene: 8. The CDR3 extends over 14 amino acids. CDR3 residues: CASSFTTGADEAFL. CDR3 sequence (DNA): TGTGCCAGCAGCTTCACAACAGGGGCGGATGAAGCTTTCCTT.